Listed below are T cell receptor beta chains from one sample, sequenced in a study of CXCR3-negative and CXCR3-positive naive CD8 T cells. TCRdb derives one entry per CDR3 protein from the 5' RACE reads, leaving out DNA. This table holds around 92,000 distinct CDR3 sequences. Material: naive CXCR3- CD8+ T cells from blood. These receptors came from a human donor in good health. Some clones in this sample may be carry-over from other donors' samples. Both conserved end residues are part of each CDR3.

j_call v_call cdr3_aa
TRBJ2-2 TRBV4-1 CASSQAVRGTGELFF
TRBJ2-7 TRBV29-1 CSVGTGDGSYEQYF
TRBJ2-2 TRBV6-4 CASSQDPTGELFF
TRBJ2-2 TRBV29-1 CSVEVGGGYTGELFF
TRBJ2-2 TRBV7-9 CASSQLYDRVTGELFF
TRBJ2-1 TRBV4-1 CASSQDIRSSYNEQFF
TRBJ1-5 TRBV6-5 CASSAGQGAQPQHF
TRBJ1-3 TRBV7-6 CASSLAQREENTIYF
TRBJ2-7 TRBV29-1 CSVVRTGFVYEQYF
TRBJ2-3 TRBV7-3 CASSLTAIGSGYTDTQYF
TRBJ1-1 TRBV5-1 CASSLEGGSTEAFF
TRBJ2-7 TRBV21-1 CASAPIWTGVYEQYF
TRBJ2-3 TRBV20-1 CSARDQPPDTQYF
TRBJ1-2 TRBV29-1 CSVGPEGFYGYTF
TRBJ2-7 TRBV20-1 CSTLGTGGPYEQYF
TRBJ2-7 TRBV28 CASSPQWDRQGNEQYF